The next 8 T cell receptor beta chains were all read from a single sample in a study of cytomegalovirus exposure and HLA in healthy donors. The PCR used 60 Vbeta and 13 Jbeta primers. Profiled with immunoSEQ multiplex PCR; TCRdb holds only in-frame clones, not every one. The data contain fewer than 200,000 clones, 80% to 85% of them seen just once; the ten biggest clones take up around 0.91%. Sample: PBMCs. The receptors here all came from a girl aged 2-15 years in good health and CMV-seropositive.

This clone showed up just once. This chain links TRBV30 with TRBJ2-1, with 7 bases lining up with TRBD1. Germline V gene sequence: CDR1 GTSNPN, CDR2 SVGIG (reference sequence). There are 11 residues in the CDR3. V shed 2 bases, J shed 8 bases, and the junction held 0 bases outside the gene matches. The CDR3 DNA sequence: TGTGCCTGGAGTCAGGGGGATGAGCAGTTCTTC. This gives the protein CAWSQGDEQFF.

This chain connects TRBV4-2 to TRBJ2-7; D is undetermined. V was clipped by 2 bases and J by 5 bases, with 10 bases between them. The germline CDR1 and CDR2 sequences are LGHNA and YNFKEQ. The CDR3 extends over 13 amino acids. The CDR3 here is CASSQTGDDEQYF. DNA of the CDR3: TGTGCCAGCAGCCAAACTGGAGATGACGAGCAGTACTTC.

The rearrangement uses TRBV30 and TRBJ2-1; unclear D gene. V was cut by 3 bases and J by 6 bases, with 12 bases left in between. This CDR3 has 13 amino acids. Germline assignment: CDR1 GTSNPN and CDR2 SVGIG (reference sequence). The CDR3 loop is CAWSPTILNEQFF. CDR3 nucleotide sequence: TGTGCCTGGAGCCCCACTATTCTCAATGAGCAGTTCTTC.

This clone has a single count. The genes are TRBV28 and TRBJ2-4, with TRBD1 matching 9 bases. The germline V gene has CDR1 MDHEN and CDR2 SYDVKM. CDR3 length: 17 residues. With 5 bases clipped from V and 0 bases from J, the junction kept 8 bases outside the gene matches. CDR3 in DNA: TGTGCCAGCAGTACAAGATACAGGGGGCGAGCCAAAAACATTCAGTACTTC. It yields the protein CASSTRYRGRAKNIQYF. The entire variable domain, with the rest obtained from reference TRBV28 and TRBJ2-4, is as follows: DVKVTQSSRYLVKRTGEKVFLECVQDMDHENMFWYRQDPGLGLRLIYFSYDVKMKEKGDIPEGYSVSREKKERFSLILESASTNQTSMYLCASSTRYRGRAKNIQYFGAGTRLSVL.

Comments on this clone: A junction boundary mismatches the germline segment, possibly from a read error. The sample carries other DNA sequences with the same CDR3. The V call is TRBV6-5, the J call TRBJ1-1, with TRBD1 as a possible D gene (6 bases). CDR3 length equals 14 residues. Per the germline V gene, CDR1 is MNHEY and CDR2 is SVGAGI. CDR3 nucleotides: TGTGCCAGCATCACGACAGGAGTGAACACTGAAGCCTTCTTT. Translation: CASITTGVNTEAFF.

The chain is built from TRBV6-4 and TRBJ2-2; maybe TRBD2 (6 bases). The CDR3 consists of 16 residues. Germline V gene data show CDR1 as MRHNA and CDR2 as SNTAGT. V was trimmed by 0 bases and J by 4 bases, leaving 12 bases between them. This CDR3 reads CASSDSDSGTTGELFF. The CDR3, as DNA: TGTGCCAGCAGTGACTCGGATAGCGGAACCACCGGGGAGCTGTTTTTT.

This chain uses TRBV13 with TRBJ1-1, with 9 bases lining up with TRBD1. J was trimmed by 6 bases and V by 5 bases; bases with no gene match: 4. The CDR3 covers 13 residues. The germline gives CDR1 PRHDT, CDR2 FYEKMQ (reference sequence). This CDR3 is CASSGQGRAEAFF. CDR3 DNA sequence: TGTGCCAGCAGCGGACAGGGGCGGGCTGAAGCTTTCTTT.

The V call is TRBV2, the J call TRBJ1-3; D is uncertain. Trimming stripped 6 bases from V and 0 bases from J, with 12 bases between. There are 15 residues in the CDR3. In germline, CDR1 is SNHLY, CDR2 FYNNEI. The CDR3 loop is CASRATNPSGNTIYF. The DNA of the CDR3 is TGTGCCAGCAGAGCTACCAACCCCTCTGGAAACACCATATATTTT.